The rows below give T cell receptor beta chains drawn from one sample of a study of blood T cell repertoires in COVID-19. TCRdb's copy holds only in-frame clones and misses some; the assay was immunoSEQ multiplex PCR. The repertoire consists of 130,000 to 150,000 clones, with over 70% occurring once and the leading ten covering less than 2%. The source material was peripheral blood. Source of these receptors: a woman aged 55-69 years with acute or convalescent COVID-19. Both conserved end residues are part of each CDR3. Fields, in order: V gene, J gene, D gene, clone size, CDR3 protein, CDR3 DNA. A D gene is named only where the DNA matches it firmly. Clone size is not always given. Where it is, it says once, few, many or a class for expanded clones.

TRBV5-1	TRBJ2-7	NA	few	CASSLGGTYEQYF	TGCGCCAGCAGCTTAGGAGGAACCTACGAGCAGTACTTC
TRBV27	TRBJ2-7	TRBD1	once	CASSSPGQGAYEQYF	TGTGCCAGCAGTTCTCCGGGACAGGGTGCCTACGAGCAGTACTTC
TRBV19	TRBJ1-2	NA	NA	CASSDGVLQGVLDGYTF	TGTGCCAGTAGCGATGGGGTATTACAGGGAGTCTTGGATGGCTACACCTTC
TRBV10-1	TRBJ1-2	NA	NA	CASSEQGSYGYTF	TGCGCCAGCAGTGAACAGGGTAGCTATGGCTACACCTTC
TRBV2	TRBJ1-2	NA	NA	CASSVLGGGDGYTF	TGTGCCAGCAGCGTACTGGGGGGAGGAGATGGCTACACCTTC
TRBV3-1/TRBV3-2	TRBJ2-1	NA	NA	CASSQARGPNNEQFF	TGTGCCAGCAGCCAAGCGAGAGGGCCTAACAATGAGCAGTTCTTC
TRBV28	TRBJ2-4	NA	NA	CASRGRDIQYF	TGTGCCAGCAGGGGGAGAGACATTCAGTACTTC
TRBV9	TRBJ2-1	TRBD2	few	CASSVGTRPYNEQFF	TGTGCCAGCAGCGTCGGGACTAGACCCTACAATGAGCAGTTCTTC
TRBV24-1	TRBJ1-1	NA	NA	CATSDSDKGPNTEAFF	TGTGCCACCAGTGACTCGGACAAGGGGCCGAACACTGAAGCTTTCTTT
TRBV29-1	TRBJ2-7	TRBD2	NA	CSVAGTSGSSAHEQYF	TGCAGCGTCGCAGGGACTAGCGGGAGTTCCGCCCACGAGCAGTACTTC
TRBV28	TRBJ2-2	TRBD1	NA	CASSRQGFTGELFF	TGTGCCAGCAGCAGACAGGGTTTCACCGGGGAGCTGTTTTTT
TRBV28	TRBJ1-3	NA	NA	CASTSLGNTIYF	TGTGCCAGCACTTCCCTTGGAAACACCATATATTTT
TRBV10-3	TRBJ2-3	TRBD1	once	CAISEPWDRGTDTQYF	TGTGCCATCAGTGAGCCCTGGGACAGGGGCACAGATACGCAGTATTTT
TRBV19	TRBJ1-2	NA	NA	CASSIETRANYGYTF	TGTGCCAGTAGTATAGAGACCAGGGCGAACTATGGCTACACCTTC
TRBV6-6	TRBJ1-2	TRBD1	NA	CASSYATGMDYGYTF	TGCGCCAGCAGTTACGCGACAGGGATGGACTATGGCTACACCTTC
TRBV5-1	TRBJ2-7	NA	NA	CASSLGRDYEQYF	TGCGCCAGCAGCTTGGGACGGGACTACGAGCAGTACTTC
TRBV12-3/TRBV12-4	TRBJ2-1	NA	NA	CASSLRGNEQFF	TGTGCCAGCAGTTTAAGGGGGAATGAGCAGTTCTTC
TRBV2	TRBJ2-1	TRBD2	NA	CASSGRKHGLAESSYNEQFF	TGTGCCAGCAGTGGGAGAAAACACGGACTAGCCGAAAGCTCCTACAATGAGCAGTTCTTC
TRBV11-2	TRBJ2-7	TRBD1	NA	CASSFGTGVTYEQYF	TGTGCCAGCAGCTTTGGGACAGGGGTAACCTACGAGCAGTACTTC
TRBV7-8	TRBJ2-1	NA	NA	CASTEDYRSYNEQFF	TGTGCCAGCACCGAGGACTACCGATCCTACAATGAGCAGTTCTTC
TRBV2	TRBJ2-1	TRBD2	once	CASSPTSVEQFF	TGTGCCAGCAGCCCGACTAGCGTTGAGCAGTTCTTC
TRBV18	TRBJ2-1	TRBD2	once	CASSLRVAGGPIYEQFF	TGTGCCAGCTCACTGCGAGTAGCGGGAGGGCCAATCTATGAGCAGTTCTTC